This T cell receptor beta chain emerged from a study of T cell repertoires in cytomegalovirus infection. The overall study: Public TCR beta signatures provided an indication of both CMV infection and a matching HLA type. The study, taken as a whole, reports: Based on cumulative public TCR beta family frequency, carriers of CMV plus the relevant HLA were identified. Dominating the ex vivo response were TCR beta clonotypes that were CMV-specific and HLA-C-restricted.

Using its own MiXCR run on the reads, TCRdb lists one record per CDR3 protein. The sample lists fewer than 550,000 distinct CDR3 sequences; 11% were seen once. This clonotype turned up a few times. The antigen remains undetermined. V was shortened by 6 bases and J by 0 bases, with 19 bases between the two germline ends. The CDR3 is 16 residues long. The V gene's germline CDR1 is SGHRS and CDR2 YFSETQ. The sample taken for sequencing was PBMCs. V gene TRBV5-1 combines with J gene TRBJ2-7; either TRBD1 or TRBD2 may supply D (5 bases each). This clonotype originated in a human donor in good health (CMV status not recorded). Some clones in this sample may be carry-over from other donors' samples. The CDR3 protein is CASNSGQAFASYEQYF. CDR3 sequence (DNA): TGCGCCAGCAATTCGGGGCAGGCCTTTGCCTCCTACGAGCAGTACTTC.